The rows below give T cell receptor beta chains drawn from one sample of a study of CXCR3-negative and CXCR3-positive naive CD8 T cells. TCRdb reprocessed the 5' RACE reads and keeps a single row for each CDR3 protein, giving no DNA. This sample's table has about 50,000 distinct CDR3 sequences. Sequenced sample: naive CXCR3+ CD8+ T cells from blood. These TCRs come from a human donor in good health. Some clones in this sample may be carry-over from other donors' samples. Both conserved end residues are part of each CDR3.

TRBV7-9	TRBJ2-4	16	CASSLSIGLAKNIQYF
TRBV12-3/TRBV12-4	TRBJ2-7	13	CASSPPRAYEQYF
TRBV14	TRBJ2-2	16	CASSQVRVPNTGELFF
TRBV19	TRBJ2-7	14	CATEGGGSTYEQYF
TRBV28	TRBJ2-1	13	CATKDSGNNEQFF
TRBV27	TRBJ2-7	14	CASSLGPGAYEQYF
TRBV6-2/TRBV6-3	TRBJ1-1	13	CASSYLGYTEAFF
TRBV7-9	TRBJ1-5	17	CASSIPGQGGASQPQHF
TRBV29-1	TRBJ2-2	15	CSVSLAGEFTGELFF
TRBV7-2	TRBJ2-3	16	CASSLVAGGSPDTQYF
TRBV5-5	TRBJ2-5	14	CASSLDTLEETQYF
TRBV7-2	TRBJ1-1	14	CASSSGQMSTEAFF
TRBV10-3	TRBJ1-4	17	CAILSPGQGITNEKLFF
TRBV29-1	TRBJ1-3	13	CSAGGYSGNTIYF
TRBV6-2/TRBV6-3	TRBJ2-2	12	CASSPNGGELFF
TRBV4-1	TRBJ2-7	15	CASSQDRGEIYEQYF
TRBV2	TRBJ2-2	13	CASRDSRTGELFF
TRBV7-9	TRBJ2-7	19	CASSSTIRGTDIPSYEQYF
TRBV27	TRBJ2-3	14	CASSLQRFTDTQYF
TRBV25-1	TRBJ2-3	12	CASALGADTQYF
TRBV7-2	TRBJ2-7	14	CASSFLSRGYEQYF
TRBV14	TRBJ2-7	14	CASSSRDRVYEQYF
TRBV11-2	TRBJ1-4	16	CASRKGTANLNEKLFF
TRBV20-1	TRBJ2-1	15	CSARDVAGGDNEQFF
TRBV4-3	TRBJ2-3	14	CASSLTTRTDTQYF
TRBV19	TRBJ2-7	13	CASSPTGAGEQYF
TRBV12-2	TRBJ2-4	19	CASRSPGQGASHAKNIQYF
TRBV4-3	TRBJ1-1	17	CASSQGGVQGMNTEAFF
TRBV12-3/TRBV12-4	TRBJ1-1	15	CASSSRPTFATEAFF
TRBV29-1	TRBJ2-6	15	CSVEKGRSGANVLTF
TRBV5-1	TRBJ2-5	13	CASSLAVEETQYF
TRBV18	TRBJ2-7	15	CASSDTGTGAYEQYF
TRBV7-8	TRBJ2-7	13	CASSPDRWYEQYF
TRBV29-1	TRBJ1-2	14	CSVEDPDRIYGYTF
TRBV6-4	TRBJ2-7	15	CASSASGTGPYEQYF
TRBV6-2/TRBV6-3	TRBJ1-1	13	CASRLQGDTEAFF
TRBV28	TRBJ2-1	16	CASSLVLRQGDLEQFF
TRBV18	TRBJ1-5	12	CASSPPSEPQHF
TRBV6-6	TRBJ2-1	13	CASSDRGYGEQFF
TRBV5-6	TRBJ1-1	12	CASSLGRGEAFF
TRBV7-9	TRBJ2-3	19	CASSLVGTSGPGGTDTQYF
TRBV28	TRBJ2-2	12	CASSQGTGELFF
TRBV7-9	TRBJ2-1	13	CATVGQGGNEQFF
TRBV29-1	TRBJ2-1	13	CSVEDDRRWEQFF
TRBV7-2	TRBJ1-4	15	CASSGGGYPNEKLFF
TRBV20-1	TRBJ2-7	13	CSASKSRAGEQYF
TRBV4-3	TRBJ2-6	13	CASSQAAANVLTF
TRBV5-4	TRBJ2-5	14	CASSLGLNQETQYF
TRBV5-1	TRBJ2-3	18	CASSFPTGGAGRTDTQYF
TRBV29-1	TRBJ1-1	13	CSAYRAENTEAFF
TRBV27	TRBJ1-2	12	CASRHSNYGYTF
TRBV5-6	TRBJ2-3	14	CASSLVGSVDTQYF
TRBV6-6	TRBJ2-2	12	CANIEGTGELFF
TRBV4-3	TRBJ2-4	15	CASSPTGDPKNIQYF
TRBV9	TRBJ2-3	18	CASSEGLAGEVASDTQYF
TRBV6-5	TRBJ2-4	18	CASSYSFDEKVAKNIQYF
TRBV4-1	TRBJ1-5	13	CASSLYSNQPQHF